Described below is a single TCR beta chain sequence and its context. The method was immunoSEQ multiplex PCR; TCRdb's version includes in-frame clones alone and lacks a portion of them. This table has approximately 42,000 clones, roughly 80% appearing once. The sample originates from a study of T cell changes during pregnancy in multiple sclerosis. Germline V lookup: CDR1 SGHDT, CDR2 YYEEEE. This CDR3 contains 14 residues. Here the sequenced sample was CD4+ T cells from peripheral blood mononuclear cells, taken before pregnancy. The sequence was collected from a female donor with multiple sclerosis, enrolled in a pregnancy study. The V gene is TRBV5-6, the J gene TRBJ2-5; unclear D gene. The tail of the sequence fits TRBJ2-7 better, so the J call may be wrong. In DNA form, the CDR3 reads TGTGCCAGCAGCTTGGTTTTCCAAGCCTACGAGCAGTACTTC. Its translation: CASSLVFQAYEQYF.